The present TCR beta chain was sequenced within a study of cytomegalovirus exposure and HLA in healthy donors (dated by TCRdb to between 2016 and 2019). For the wider study: In an earlier analysis of 450 to 750 of the donors, approximately 260 Gb of sequence data and 90 million to 130 million unique TCR beta sequences from 150 million to 200 million T cells were reported. In a later analysis, previously published TCR beta repertoires from some 640 donors were re-analyzed and high-resolution HLA genotyping was added so that TCR occurrence patterns could be studied. The genetic ancestry cluster associated with self-reported Caucasian donors included about 84% of the 350 to 500 genotyped donors. The study used immunosequencing to profile the T cell repertoires of several hundred subjects and linked those repertoires to cytomegalovirus serostatus. The study combined high-throughput TCR immunosequencing, statistical association of individual TCRs with disease status, and machine learning to predict cytomegalovirus infection status. A separate validation cohort of over a hundred different subjects was used in addition to the 666-subject first cohort. Among 300 to 500 genotyped donors of the cohort, an average of about 240,000 unique TCR beta nucleotide sequences was sequenced per donor, of which 15% to 20% were non-productive. In the later analysis, no new phenotypic data were used to find candidate immune exposures; instead, reliance was placed on TCR beta sequences and their occurrence across donors. Because of strong linkage in the cohort, 5 or 6 DR-DQ haplotypes were treated as single units for association and clustering. The number of donors typed differed by locus, with about 629-640 for A, B, C, DRB1 and DQB1, about 500 for DQA1, 606 for DPA1, and 400 to 490 for DPB1. An earlier analysis of around 640 of the donors used high-throughput TCR beta sequencing to judge whether each TCR beta V gene segment behaved as functional or pseudogenic. All discovery cohort repertoires had been generated using a single sequencing platform. A later genetic analysis used genome-wide SNP genotypes for about 65% of the 666 donors, treating that subset as a discovery cohort. An early release covering roughly 640 HLA-typed donors comprised about 300 gigabases of sequencing data and around 86 million unique TCR sequences. Donor age, sex, ethnicity and CMV serostatus were compiled alongside the repertoire data. The study was designed to test whether signatures of past pathogen exposure could be identified by cataloging public T cell receptors. Both class I and class II loci were covered by HLA typing, at four-digit resolution.

The germline V end is reduced by 5 bases and the J end by 5 bases; junction bases left unmatched: 8. Via the germline V gene, CDR1 is LGHNT and CDR2 FRNRAP. Including the terminal cysteine and phenylalanine, the CDR3 comprises 14 residues. Here the CDR3 DNA is all that survives: 42 bases in frame from base 1. This clone has ten or more counts. It lacks a known antigen. No much larger clonotype is one base removed from it; base qualities were not supplied. The cohort consisted of 666 healthy bone marrow donors. All cohort members were sampled while nominally healthy, although unrecorded immune exposures were likely present. The donor was CMV seropositive and belonged to the group of some 290 seropositive cohort members. A peripheral blood sample was collected from each donor, and TCR beta sequencing was performed on peripheral blood mononuclear cells. Genomic DNA extraction from the blood cell samples was performed with the Qiagen DNeasy Blood Extraction Kit.

The investigation overall reported the following: Because some donors lacked HLA typing at each locus, the association tests relied only on the typed subset. A later analysis reported that several top co-occurrence clusters appeared linked to parvovirus B19, influenza, CMV and Epstein-Barr virus. Correlated functional status among segregating V segments might reflect linkage disequilibrium, but an unknown experimental factor could not be ruled out. A further reported finding was that TCR beta sequences accurately predicted the HLA-A and HLA-B alleles for most subjects in the first cohort. A later analysis found that most CMV-associated TCR beta chains appeared HLA-restricted, with HLA associations seemingly driven largely by CMV exposure. Compared with the approximately 700-donor mean, donors in an Asian-associated ancestry cluster had fewer N-insertions in productive TCRs, according to a later genetic analysis. The sequencing pipeline was judged likely to have produced a cluster of highly shared sequence variants as a technical artifact. In a later analysis, the rate of TCR association differed among HLA loci, with DRB1 alleles having the most associated TCRs and HLA-C alleles having the fewest. In this cohort, only TCR beta chains were sequenced, and detectable features were limited by the absence of alpha or paired-chain data. The presence/absence analyses assumed that sequencing depth was roughly uniform across donors, and that assumption may not be true. CMV serostatus was the only immune exposure information available for the cohort. Three of the identified cytomegalovirus-associated TCR beta chains were confirmed in vitro to be specific for cytomegalovirus antigens. Because counts were too low, seventeen rarely observed V segments, including chromosome 9 orphons, were left out of the earlier analysis of 500 to 750 of the donors. In the study, around 160 TCR beta chains were listed as associated with cytomegalovirus. Most TCR sequences were seen in very few donors, while some public TCRs were found in many individuals. An earlier analysis of several hundred of the donors showed that most TCR beta V segments appeared in productive rearrangements either about 87% or about 30% of the time, which broadly matched IMGT annotations. When HLA alleles, especially DR and DQ, strongly co-occurred, attributing TCR associations to individual alleles was difficult. A later analysis associated some 17,000 TCR beta sequences with specific HLA alleles at a false discovery rate of 0.05. In a later analysis, HLA-associated TCR beta chains showed more clonal expansion and lower generation probabilities than non-associated chains that were equally common. In a later genetic analysis, a missense DCLRE1C variant was associated with V-gene and J-gene trimming of TCR beta chains, and the association was replicated in an independent cohort. It was suggested by the authors that the approach could potentially be generalized to other disease states and immunological phenotypes. The classifier was reported to diagnose cytomegalovirus status with high specificity and sensitivity in both the original and validation cohorts. Some IMGT-functional V segments, including TRBV6-2 and TRBV6-3, could not be told apart with the 87-base-pair reads, so those segments were excluded.

The method was the immunoSEQ multiplex PCR assay. The multiplex PCR relied on a mix of 60 forward primers for TCR Vbeta segments and 13 reverse primers for TCR Jbeta segments. A multiplex PCR assay on genomic DNA amplified the CDR3 region of rearranged TCR beta genes. On the Illumina HiSeq System, the amplified TCR beta libraries were sequenced as 87-base-pair reads. Per the authors' processing: A later analysis counted 65 million to 90 million unique TCR beta chains across the 650 to 700 repertoires, and 10 million to 11 million of these chains were shared by at least two donors. A nearest-neighbor algorithm error-corrected the raw reads and collapsed the reads into unique sequences, merging closely related sequences to remove PCR and sequencing errors. V, D and J gene segments were assigned by aligning CDR3 sequences to IMGT reference sequences. For a sequence to be retained, at least a six-nucleotide match to both a V gene segment and a J gene segment was required. A rearrangement counted as productive if the CDR3 had no stop codons and remained in frame with V and J, and every other rearrangement counted as non-productive. CDR3 was defined according to IMGT convention as the region running from the second conserved V-encoded cysteine to the conserved J-encoded phenylalanine. The earlier analysis of 500 to 600 of the donors excluded sequences that lacked an unambiguous match to a single V gene segment. In an earlier analysis of a few hundred of the donors, V segments were called functional above 56.7% productive rearrangements and were called segregating when the between-donor standard deviation exceeded 5%. A statistical classification framework was built for diagnosing cytomegalovirus status from the catalog of TCR beta chain sequences. In a later analysis, V and J genes were assigned by comparing TCR nucleotide sequences against IMGT/GENE-DB human TR gene sequences. A later analysis assigned CDR3 sequences and most-parsimonious VDJ recombination scenarios with the TCRdist pipeline. A later analysis defined each TCR beta chain by its CDR3 amino acid sequence plus V-gene family, and excluded reads lacking a unique V-gene family. A later analysis removed 550 to 650 highly shared, low-generation-probability nucleotide sequences to deal with suspected cross-contamination and a sequencing artifact. In a later analysis, a clonal expansion index was calculated for each public chain from normalized within-repertoire ranks of inferred template counts. Generation probabilities in a later analysis came from a VDJ recombination model fitted to out-of-frame rearrangements, and those results were checked against IGoR. In a later analysis, TCR-TCR, TCR-HLA and TCR-CMV co-occurrence was scored with hypergeometric tests, and a repertoire-size bias correction was applied to TCR pairs. A later analysis estimated false discovery rates by permuting HLA or CMV assignments 20 times. In a later analysis, co-occurring TCRs were grouped using DBSCAN, and TCRdist sequence similarity was added for clustering within HLA-allele-positive subsets. For co-occurrence clustering, repertoires with fewer than 30,000 or more than 120,000 public chains were excluded, along with five repertoires with anomalous nucleotide sharing. Held by TCRdb, this immuneACCESS table contains in-frame sequences only and omits some clones. Under half of the omission traces to an unresolved V gene where checked; the cause of the rest is unknown. The DNA gave D and trimming, while V, J and clone size come from that table. Here the sample has 90,000 to 150,000 clones; nearly 80% occur a single time. Together, the top ten hold roughly 3.1% of the sample.

In this chain, TRBV12-5 is recombined with TRBJ2-5; 7 junctional bases match TRBD1. Sequenced input: PBMCs. The source of this sequence is a woman aged 25 to 39 in good health and CMV-seropositive. The DNA reads as follows: TGTGCTAGTGGTCCGGGACAGCCCCTGGAGACCCAGTACTTC. This encodes CASGPGQPLETQYF.